The source of this T cell receptor (beta chain) is a study of T cell repertoires in ileal Crohn's disease. Study background: Median disease duration was approximately eight years; 35% smoked at surgery. Thiopurines (around 10) or anti-TNF agents (around 17) were given postoperatively to about half.

General study results and limits: Sorted CD8 T cells held more high-frequency clones than CD4.

Sequencing was performed with immunoSEQ multiplex PCR; in TCRdb, only in-frame clones are kept and a portion is missing. The repertoire includes about 31,000 clones, around 80% of them detected once, and 4.5% to 6% sits in the top ten. Concerning this clone itself: Its antigen remains unidentified.

The source of this sequence is an adult with Crohn's disease. Sequencing was done on a sample of ileal tissue.

The CDR3 region is CASSGDRSTDENYGYTF. CDR3 bases: TGTGCCAGTAGCGGAGACAGGAGTACCGATGAAAACTATGGCTACACCTTC. The rearrangement links TRBV19 to TRBJ1-2; TRBD1 might be the D (6 bases). From germline, CDR1 is LNHDA and CDR2 SQIVND (reference sequence). The CDR3 sequence is 17 residues long. V was pared by 6 bases and J by 2 bases, with 22 bases between.